This entry lists 7 T cell receptor beta chains sequenced from one sample in a study of T cells in Graves' hyperthyroidism and ophthalmopathy. Researchers amplified the TCR beta CDR3 regions from RNA transcripts. First-round RT-PCR with HTBI primers amplified the TCR CDR3 region. One entry per CDR3 protein, called by TCRdb with MiXCR from the multiplex PCR reads. The sample lists 600,000 or so distinct CDR3 sequences; about 17% were seen once. The sample comprised blood. All receptors come from a woman in her thirties with Graves' hyperthyroidism.

This clonotype was seen many times. The V gene is TRBV6-2 or TRBV6-3, the J gene TRBJ1-1; D is possibly TRBD1 (5 bases). Trimming left V 7 bases short and J 0 bases short, with 12 bases between. The CDR3 spans 14 residues. The germline gives CDR1 MNHEY, CDR2 SVGEGT. The CDR3 DNA reads TGTGCCAGCACCAGGGCGGGGATGAACACTGAAGCTTTCTTT. This encodes CASTRAGMNTEAFF.

The chain is built from TRBV20-1 and TRBJ1-2; 9 nucleotides match TRBD1. Looked up from germline, CDR1 is DFQATT and CDR2 is SNEGSKA (reference sequence). The CDR3 runs to 15 residues. The CDR3 DNA is TGCAGCGTTGAAGATTCCCGGGACAGGGCTGGCGGCTACACCTTC. Amino acid sequence: CSVEDSRDRAGGYTF.

The chain links TRBV7-2 to TRBJ2-7; D may be TRBD2 (6 bases). The CDR3 is 15 amino acids. V lost 4 bases and J lost 3, with 16 bases in between. Looked up from germline, CDR1 is SGHTA and CDR2 is FQGNSA. The CDR3 loop reads CASSWFTGDGYEQYF. The CDR3 nucleotides are TGTGCCAGCAGCTGGTTCACGGGAGATGGCTACGAGCAGTACTTC. Variable domain in full (rest from reference TRBV7-2 and TRBJ2-7): GAGVSQSPSNKVTEKGKDVELRCDPISGHTALYWYRQSLGQGLEFLIYFQGNSAPDKSGLPSDRFSAERTGGSVSTLTIQRTQQEDSAVYLCASSWFTGDGYEQYFGPGTRLTVT.

This clonotype has a count of ten or more. This chain connects TRBV20-1 to TRBJ2-5; D gene ambiguous. CDR1 is DFQATT, CDR2 SNEGSKA, per germline (reference sequence). This CDR3 is 12 amino acids long. Trimming took off 2 bases at V and 3 bases at J, with 7 bases between the two ends. The DNA of the CDR3 is TGCAGTGCTAGACGGAATAAAGAGACCCAGTACTTC. Protein product: CSARRNKETQYF.

This clonotype came up many times. CDR3 bases: TGTGCCAGTCACGTCAGTAGCAATCAGCCCCAGCATTTT. This gives the protein CASHVSSNQPQHF. The chain carries TRBV19 and TRBJ1-5; no clear D gene. Per germline, CDR1 LNHDA and CDR2 SQIVND (reference sequence). Between the trimmed V and J ends, which lost 8 bases and 0 bases, there was a span of 8 bases. CDR3 length equals 13 residues.

The V and J genes are TRBV2 and TRBJ1-1; maybe TRBD1 (6 bases). The V end lost 1 base, the J end lost 6 bases, and 9 bases lay between the germline ends. This CDR3 is 13 amino acids long. CDR1 is SNHLY and CDR2 is FYNNEI in the germline V gene. The CDR3 loop reads CASSEEGVAEAFF. The DNA of the CDR3 is TGTGCCAGCAGTGAAGAGGGGGTCGCTGAAGCTTTCTTT.

This clonotype was seen many times. This sequence joins TRBV20-1 and TRBJ1-5; D remains unclear. Germline assignment: CDR1 DFQATT and CDR2 SNEGSKA (reference sequence). CDR3 length: 16 amino acids. V was trimmed by 3 bases and J by 1 base, leaving 16 bases between them. As DNA, the CDR3 is TGCAGTGCTAGTGGCTTACAGCCTCTGAGCAATCAGCCCCAGCATTTT. It yields the protein CSASGLQPLSNQPQHF.